Reported below is one TCR beta chain. Which antigen it targets is not known. No base quality values were provided; no much bigger clone lies one nucleotide off. TCR beta CDR3 regions were amplified from RNA transcripts. The TCR CDR3 was subjected to a first round of RT-PCR using the HTBI primer set and the Qiagen OneStep RT-PCR kit. A second multiplex PCR round built the libraries, followed by size selection and purification. Paired-end sequencing of the libraries was performed with 100 bp reads on an Illumina HiSeq2000. Per the original workflow: SOAPnuke was used to process the raw data, throwing out any read that contained adapters or uncalled bases, had a mean Phred below 15, or lacked an exact constant-primer or identifier match. COPE v1.2.5 was used to merge high-quality paired reads, and clonotypes were defined as unique nucleotide sequences. Clonotypes were aligned to IMGT TRBV, TRBD and TRBJ reference segments using MiTCR v1.1. Analysis was restricted to V-J combinations with a frequency above 0.0001, which covered roughly 99% of repertoires. The TCS score was defined as F50 (clonal expansion) divided by E x V (chaos), with BLOSUM62-based TCRdist calculated between CDR3 peptides within each V-J. Welch's t-statistics and random forest reduced fewer than 600 V-J features to roughly 13, which were used in a naive Bayes classifier (R e1071). Through fastp at Q25 and MiXCR, TCRdb rebuilt clones from the public reads, retaining in-frame beta chains. Duplicate CDR3 protein sequences are folded into a single record with the most common DNA and genes. TCRdb, not the authors, supplied the V and J calls. This sample lists 350,000 to 450,000 distinct CDR3 sequences; 17% were detected once. The top ten hold around a third of the sample.

CDR1 and CDR2, per the germline V gene, are SGHRS and YFSETQ. Spanning cysteine to phenylalanine, the CDR3 consists of 17 amino acids. Of all the DNA, just the CDR3 is kept, 51 bases in frame from base 1. Germline trimming: 3 bases from V, 2 bases from J; junction bases outside gene matches: 6. This sample was taken from a study of T cells in Graves' hyperthyroidism and ophthalmopathy (dated by TCRdb to about 2019). Notes on the research overall: Peripheral blood was collected at initial diagnosis, before any treatment. TCR V-J signatures able to tell the groups apart were searched for in a discovery cohort of around 95 patients, of whom over 40 had Graves' ophthalmopathy and roughly 59 had stable Graves' hyperthyroidism. An independent validation cohort of under 20 hyperthyroidism patients and 17 patients who later progressed to ophthalmopathy tested prospective prediction of ophthalmopathy. For training and testing, the 95 to 100 patients in the discovery cohort were randomly divided in a 7:3 ratio. In addition, the study compared T-cell repertoires in thyroid tissue and in blood from 6 or 7 Graves' hyperthyroidism patients. Following sampling, methimazole starting at 30 mg daily was given to hyperthyroidism patients, and high-dose intravenous methylprednisolone was given to ophthalmopathy patients. TCR Vbeta CDR3 sequencing of 140 or so peripheral blood samples (more than 40 ophthalmopathy, 75 or so hyperthyroidism and roughly 17 progressor patients) is reported in the paper.

The full study reports these points: Sample size was not statistically predetermined, and investigators were not blinded to group allocation. In validation, the model predicted progression to ophthalmopathy with roughly 70% sensitivity and around 72% specificity, a median of about 6 months before onset. Most expanded thyroid clonotypes (frequency above 0.001) were also detected in blood, suggesting blood repertoires may reflect thyroid immune responses. A model built on a 13 V-J signature distinguished ophthalmopathy from stable hyperthyroidism, reaching 87.88% sensitivity and approximately 83% specificity in cross-validation and 80%/75% in testing.

The hyperthyroidism patients were between 18 and 65 years old and newly diagnosed, with a disease duration of less than 2 months. The study excluded patients with uncontrolled infections, other autoimmune diseases, pregnancy or lactation. Diagnoses were based on clinical symptoms, serum thyroxine and TRAb, thyroid ultrasound and orbital computed tomography. Blood from progressor patients was collected at the time of first diagnosis with hyperthyroidism, before any ophthalmopathy symptoms had appeared. PBMCs were isolated from approximately 10 ml of fresh peripheral blood by Ficoll-Paque density gradient centrifugation. Progressor patients were first diagnosed with Graves' hyperthyroidism and then developed ophthalmopathy during follow-up. Total RNA was extracted using Trizol reagent, and RNA quality was assessed on an Agilent 2100 Bioanalyzer.

This TCR was recovered from a woman aged 25 to 39 with Graves' hyperthyroidism that later progressed to Graves' ophthalmopathy. Recombination linked TRBV5-1 to TRBJ2-5, with 14 junctional bases fitting TRBD2. Sequencing was performed on blood. The CDR3 amino acid sequence is: CASSSGLAGVEQETQYF. The nucleotides are TGCGCCAGCAGCTCGGGACTAGCGGGAGTGGAACAAGAGACCCAGTACTTC.